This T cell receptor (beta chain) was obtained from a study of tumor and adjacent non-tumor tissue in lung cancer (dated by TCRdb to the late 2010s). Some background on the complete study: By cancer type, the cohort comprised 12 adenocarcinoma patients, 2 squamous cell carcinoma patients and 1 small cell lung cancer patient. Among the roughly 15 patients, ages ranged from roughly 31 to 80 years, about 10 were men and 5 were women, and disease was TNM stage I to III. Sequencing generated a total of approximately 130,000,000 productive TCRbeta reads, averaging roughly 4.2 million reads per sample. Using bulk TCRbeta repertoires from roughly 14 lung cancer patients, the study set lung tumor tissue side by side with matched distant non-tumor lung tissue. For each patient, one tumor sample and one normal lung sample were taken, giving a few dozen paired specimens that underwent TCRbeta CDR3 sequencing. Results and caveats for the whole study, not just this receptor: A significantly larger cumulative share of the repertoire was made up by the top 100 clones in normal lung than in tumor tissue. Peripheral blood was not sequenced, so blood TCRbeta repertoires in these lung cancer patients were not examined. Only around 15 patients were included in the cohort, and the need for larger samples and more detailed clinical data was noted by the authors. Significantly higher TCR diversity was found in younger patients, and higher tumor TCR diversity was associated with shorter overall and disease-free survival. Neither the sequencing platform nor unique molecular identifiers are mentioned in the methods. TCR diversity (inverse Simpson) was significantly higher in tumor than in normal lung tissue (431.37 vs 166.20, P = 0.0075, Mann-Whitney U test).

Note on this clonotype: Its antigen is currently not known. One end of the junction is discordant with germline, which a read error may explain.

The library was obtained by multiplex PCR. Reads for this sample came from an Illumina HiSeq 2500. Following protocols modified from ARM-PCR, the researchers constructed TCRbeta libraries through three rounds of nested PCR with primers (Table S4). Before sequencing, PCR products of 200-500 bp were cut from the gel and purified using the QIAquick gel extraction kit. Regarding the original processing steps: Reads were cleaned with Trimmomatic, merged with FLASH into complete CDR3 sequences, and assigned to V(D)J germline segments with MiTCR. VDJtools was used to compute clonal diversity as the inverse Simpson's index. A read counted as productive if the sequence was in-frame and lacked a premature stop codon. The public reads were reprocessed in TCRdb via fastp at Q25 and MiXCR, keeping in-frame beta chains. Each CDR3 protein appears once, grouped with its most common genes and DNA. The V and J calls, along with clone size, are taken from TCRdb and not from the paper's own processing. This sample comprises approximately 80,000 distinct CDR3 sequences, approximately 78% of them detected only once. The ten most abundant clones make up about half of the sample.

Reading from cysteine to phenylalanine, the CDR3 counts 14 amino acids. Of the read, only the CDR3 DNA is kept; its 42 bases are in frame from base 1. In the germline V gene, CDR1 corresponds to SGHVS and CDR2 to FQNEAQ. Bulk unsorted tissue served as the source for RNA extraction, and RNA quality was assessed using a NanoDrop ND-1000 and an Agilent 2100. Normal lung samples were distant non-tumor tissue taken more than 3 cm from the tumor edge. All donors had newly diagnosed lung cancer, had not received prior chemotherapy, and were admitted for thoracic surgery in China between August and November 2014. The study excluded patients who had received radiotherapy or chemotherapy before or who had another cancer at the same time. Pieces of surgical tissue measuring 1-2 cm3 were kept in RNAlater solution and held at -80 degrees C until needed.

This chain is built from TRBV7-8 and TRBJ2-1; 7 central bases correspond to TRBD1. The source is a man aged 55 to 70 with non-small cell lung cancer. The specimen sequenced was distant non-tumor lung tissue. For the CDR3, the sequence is CASTLDRCYNEQLF. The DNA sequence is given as TGTGCCAGCACCCTGGACAGGTGTTACAATGAGCAGTTATTC.